These 21 T cell receptor beta chains share one sample of origin, sequenced in a study of molecular identifiers for immune sequencing clone quantification. TCRdb recomputed calls from the PCR reads with MiXCR, one row per CDR3 protein. The table includes around 460,000 distinct CDR3 sequences, over 20% detected once. The sample consisted of naive CD8+ T cells from blood, with Jurkat cell RNA spiked in. The subset is: FACS-sorted CD8+CD4-CCR7+CD45RA+ naive T cells. These receptors originate from a human donor in good health. Some libraries in this study had Jurkat cell RNA spiked in.

This chain uses TRBV13 with TRBJ2-1, with 7 bases lining up with TRBD2. The J call may not be correct, given that the DNA end is closer to TRBJ2-7. Germline-derived CDR1 and CDR2 are PRHDT and FYEKMQ (reference sequence). The CDR3 spans 15 residues. The CDR3 is CASSLRERGYNEQYF. As DNA, the CDR3 is TGTGCCAGCAGCTTACGCGAGCGGGGTTACAATGAGCAGTACTTC.

The chain is built from TRBV27 and TRBJ2-1; D is possibly TRBD1 or TRBD2 (5 bases each). This CDR3 comprises 14 residues. V was clipped by 2 bases and J by 6 bases, with 11 bases between them. The germline CDR1 and CDR2 sequences are MNHEY and SMNVEV (reference sequence). CDR3 nucleotides: TGTGCCAGCAGTTTAGGGGGTCCGTTCAATGAGCAGTTCTTC. Its translation: CASSLGGPFNEQFF.

The chain uses TRBV7-2 and TRBJ1-2; tentatively, D is TRBD1 (6 bases). Germline V gives CDR1 SGHTA, CDR2 FQGNSA. This CDR3 contains 16 residues. Trimming left V 4 bases short and J 8 bases short, with 23 bases between. CDR3 bases: TGTGCCAGCAGCTCCCCTTTGCTGACAGGCGATGGCGGCTACACCTTC. Its protein product is CASSSPLLTGDGGYTF.

The chain combines TRBV2 with TRBJ2-1; no firm D call. This CDR3 spans 14 amino acids. The germline V gene has CDR1 SNHLY and CDR2 FYNNEI. Trimming removed 4 bases at V and 0 bases at J, with 7 bases between. CDR3: CASSVWDSYNEQFF. DNA for the CDR3: TGTGCCAGCAGTGTATGGGACTCCTACAATGAGCAGTTCTTC.

The sample holds many counts of this clonotype. The chain is built from TRBV7-9 and TRBJ2-3; D tentatively fits TRBD1 or TRBD2 (5 bases each). The germline V gene has CDR1 SEHNR and CDR2 FQNEAQ (reference sequence). The CDR3 runs to 14 residues. The V end lost 1 base, the J end lost 2 bases, and 7 bases lay between the germline ends. DNA for the CDR3: TGTGCCAGCAGCTTAGGAGGGGACACAGATACGCAGTATTTT. Residues: CASSLGGDTDTQYF. The complete variable domain, with remaining parts taken from reference TRBV7-9 and TRBJ2-3, reads DTGVSQNPRHKITKRGQNVTFRCDPISEHNRLYWYRQTLGQGPEFLTYFQNEAQLEKSRLLSDRFSAERPKGSFSTLEIQRTEQGDSAMYLCASSLGGDTDTQYFGPGTRLTVL.

This clonotype has just a few counts. This sequence joins TRBV20-1 and TRBJ2-7; D may match TRBD1 or TRBD2 (6 bases each). CDR3 length: 15 amino acids. The V gene lost 1 base and the J gene lost 4 bases, with 17 bases spanning the gap. CDR1 is DFQATT and CDR2 is SNEGSKA in the germline V gene (reference sequence). CDR3 in amino acids: CSARVIRGPLYEQYF. The CDR3 bases are TGCAGTGCTAGAGTGATTCGGGGGCCCCTGTACGAGCAGTACTTC.

The table lists this clonotype with many counts. The chain couples TRBV4-1 to TRBJ2-5; D possibly corresponds to TRBD1 (6 bases). Germline CDR1 reads MGHRA; CDR2 reads YSYEKL. The CDR3 is made up of 15 amino acids. V lost 5 bases and J lost 2, with 15 bases in between. CDR3 region: CASSYRDNPQETQYF. CDR3 coding DNA: TGCGCCAGCAGCTATAGGGACAATCCGCAAGAGACCCAGTACTTC.

This clonotype was seen repeatedly, ten times or more. The chain couples TRBV6-6 to TRBJ1-1; the D is unclear. The germline gives CDR1 MNHNY, CDR2 SVGAGI (reference sequence). With 6 bases removed from V and 11 bases from J, the gap between germline ends came to 13 bases. This CDR3 region has 11 residues. The CDR3 loop reads CASSPIPEAFF. CDR3 in DNA: TGTGCCAGCAGCCCAATACCAGAGGCTTTCTTT.

V gene TRBV7-9 combines with J gene TRBJ2-7; 7 bases fit TRBD1. The CDR3 is made up of 18 amino acids. Germline trimming cut 1 base from V and 6 bases from J; bases unmatched to any gene: 18. CDR1 SEHNR and CDR2 FQNEAQ come from the germline V gene (reference sequence). The CDR3 region is CASSLVRKTGTEVLEQYF. DNA for the CDR3: TGTGCCAGCAGCTTAGTGAGAAAAACGGGGACAGAAGTCCTCGAGCAGTACTTC.

Of note for this clonotype: A much bigger clone sits one base away, suggesting this may be a read error. This chain connects TRBV4-3 to TRBJ2-1; 7 bases agree with TRBD2. CDR3 length equals 16 residues. The germline CDR1 and CDR2 sequences are LGHNA and YSLEER. CDR3 DNA sequence: TGCGCCAGCAGCCAAGATCTGGCGGGGGAATACAGTGAGCAGTTCTTC. Its translation: CASSQDLAGEYSEQFF.

This clonotype has more than one count but fewer than ten. This chain joins TRBV7-2 and TRBJ2-1; 8 positions match TRBD2. Germline V CDR1 and CDR2: SGHTA, FQGNSA. The CDR3 has 16 residues. V lost 1 base and J lost 2; bases outside the gene matches: 4. The DNA of the CDR3 is TGTGCCAGCAGCTTAGTTTCCGGGGGGGCCTACAATGAGCAGTTCTTC. This encodes CASSLVSGGAYNEQFF.

This chain joins TRBV27 and TRBJ2-7; D is unresolved. The CDR3 totals 15 residues. Trimming left V 0 bases short and J 2 bases short, with 11 bases between. Germline assignment: CDR1 MNHEY and CDR2 SMNVEV (reference sequence). Here the CDR3 reads CASSLSLLETYEQYF. For the CDR3, the DNA is TGTGCCAGCAGTTTATCCCTTCTAGAAACCTACGAGCAGTACTTC.

CDR3 in amino acids: CASSGWDTANYGYTF. CDR3 sequence (DNA): TGTGCCAGCAGTGGTTGGGACACCGCTAACTATGGCTACACCTTC. The rearrangement uses TRBV2 and TRBJ1-2; weak D call: TRBD1 (6 bases). CDR3 length equals 15 residues. Germline CDR1 reads SNHLY; CDR2 reads FYNNEI. Trimming pared 4 bases from V and 0 bases from J, leaving 12 bases between. Using reference TRBV2 and TRBJ1-2 for the parts outside the CDR3, the full variable domain is EPEVTQTPSHQVTQMGQEVILRCVPISNHLYFYWYRQILGQKVEFLVSFYNNEISEKSEIFDDQFSVERPDGSNFTLKIRSTKLEDSAMYFCASSGWDTANYGYTFGSGTRLTVV.

With respect to this clonotype: A junction boundary mismatches the germline segment, possibly from a read error. The chain recombines TRBV4-2 with TRBJ2-3; D unclear. In germline, CDR1 is LGHNA, CDR2 YNFKEQ. The CDR3 extends over 15 amino acids. The CDR3 protein is CASGQTDSYTDTQYF. DNA for the CDR3: TGTGCCAGCGGCCAAACTGACTCTTACACAGATACGCAGTATTTT.

Regarding this clonotype: This clone may be a read error of a much larger clone one base away. This chain links TRBV28 with TRBJ2-7; D uncertain. The ends were cut back, 8 bases at V and 5 bases at J, with 19 bases in the middle. Germline V gene sequence: CDR1 MDHEN, CDR2 SYDVKM. The CDR3 spans 14 residues. In DNA, the CDR3 is TGTGCCAGCTTCACCCCGGGCCCCCCCAACGAGCAGTACTTC. Translated: CASFTPGPPNEQYF.

This clonotype showed up just a few times. The chain's CDR3 is CASSKVGSYEQYF. DNA of the CDR3: TGTGCCAGCAGCAAGGTGGGGTCCTACGAGCAGTACTTC. The rearrangement uses TRBV6-5 and TRBJ2-7; D ambiguous. The germline V gene has CDR1 MNHEY and CDR2 SVGAGI. V shed 6 bases and J shed 1 base, with 10 bases lying between them. The CDR3 is 13 amino acids.

This clonotype was seen many times. The V call is TRBV27, the J call TRBJ1-5, with D maybe TRBD1 (5 bases). Germline V lookup: CDR1 MNHEY, CDR2 SMNVEV (reference sequence). This CDR3 is built from 13 residues. Trimming took off 5 bases at V and 6 bases at J, with 11 bases between the two ends. The DNA for the CDR3 is TGTGCCAGCAGTCCGTCAACAGGTCAGCCCCAGCATTTT. Its translation is CASSPSTGQPQHF.

This clonotype has only a few counts. The chain carries TRBV27 and TRBJ2-7; D unresolved. Trimming cost V 8 bases and J 0 bases, with 8 bases left between them. Germline-derived CDR1 and CDR2 are MNHEY and SMNVEV (reference sequence). CDR3 length: 12 residues. CDR3 nucleotides: TGTGCCAGCCGAATACACTCCTACGAGCAGTACTTC. This gives the protein CASRIHSYEQYF.

The chain's CDR3 is CASSLGTGLMAEAFF. CDR3 sequence (DNA): TGCGCCAGCAGCCTAGGGACAGGGCTGATGGCTGAAGCTTTCTTT. The chain couples TRBV4-3 to TRBJ1-1, with 9 nucleotides matching TRBD1. Germline CDR1 is LGHNA and CDR2 is YSLEER. V was clipped by 4 bases and J by 6 bases; unmatched bases: 9. The CDR3 totals 15 residues.

In its sample, this clonotype was seen a few times. The V and J genes are TRBV4-1 and TRBJ2-7; D ambiguous. The length of the CDR3 is 15 residues. Germline V gene lookup returns CDR1 MGHRA and CDR2 YSYEKL. Trimming took 0 bases from V and 5 from J, leaving 14 bases between them. The CDR3 nucleotides are TGCGCCAGCAGCCAAGAGGCCCCACAGTACCACGAGCAGTACTTC. Protein product: CASSQEAPQYHEQYF.

The sample holds a few counts of this clonotype. The rearrangement uses TRBV12-3 or TRBV12-4 and TRBJ2-3, with TRBD2 identical over 10 bases. V gave up 0 bases and J gave up 4 bases; unmatched junction bases: 4. The CDR3 contains 16 residues. CDR3 sequence reads: CASSLAGLASADTQYF. CDR3 coding DNA: TGTGCCAGCAGTTTAGCGGGACTAGCGAGTGCAGATACGCAGTATTTT.